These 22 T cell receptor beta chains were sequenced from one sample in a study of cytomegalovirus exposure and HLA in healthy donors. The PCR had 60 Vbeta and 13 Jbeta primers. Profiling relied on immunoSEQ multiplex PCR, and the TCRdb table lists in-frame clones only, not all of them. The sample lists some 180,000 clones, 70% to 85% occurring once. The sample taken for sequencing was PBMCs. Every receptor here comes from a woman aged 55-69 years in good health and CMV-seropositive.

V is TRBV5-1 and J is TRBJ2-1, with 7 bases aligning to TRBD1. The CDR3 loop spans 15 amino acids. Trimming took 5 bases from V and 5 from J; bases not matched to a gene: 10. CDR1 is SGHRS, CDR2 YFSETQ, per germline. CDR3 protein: CASRSTGTEHNEQFF. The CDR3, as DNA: TGCGCCAGCAGATCAACCGGGACAGAACACAATGAGCAGTTCTTC.

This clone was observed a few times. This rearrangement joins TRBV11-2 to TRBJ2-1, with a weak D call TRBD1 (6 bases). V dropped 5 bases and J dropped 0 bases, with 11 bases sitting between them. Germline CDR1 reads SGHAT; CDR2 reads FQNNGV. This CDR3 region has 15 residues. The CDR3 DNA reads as TGTGCCAGCAGCCCACGGACAGACTCCTACAATGAGCAGTTCTTC. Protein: CASSPRTDSYNEQFF.

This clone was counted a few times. The CDR3 is CASSHPISTSGRLGNEQFF. The CDR3 region has the DNA TGCGCCAGCAGCCATCCCATCTCCACTAGCGGGAGGTTGGGGAATGAGCAGTTCTTC. The chain combines TRBV4-1 with TRBJ2-1; 12 bases fit TRBD2. V lost 3 bases, J lost 7 bases, and 16 bases stayed unmatched. CDR1 MGHRA and CDR2 YSYEKL come from the germline V gene. The CDR3 has 19 amino acids.

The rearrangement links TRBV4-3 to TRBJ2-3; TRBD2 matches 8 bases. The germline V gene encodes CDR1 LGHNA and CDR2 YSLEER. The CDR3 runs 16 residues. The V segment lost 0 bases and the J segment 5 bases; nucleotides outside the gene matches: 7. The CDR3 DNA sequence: TGCGCCAGCAGCCAAGAGTACGGGGGGGCGGGAGATACGCAGTATTTT. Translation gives CASSQEYGGAGDTQYF.

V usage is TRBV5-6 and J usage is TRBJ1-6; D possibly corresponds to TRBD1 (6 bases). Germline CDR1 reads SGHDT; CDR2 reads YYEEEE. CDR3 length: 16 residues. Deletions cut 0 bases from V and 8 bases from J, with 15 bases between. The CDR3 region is CASSLGVRRQDSPLHF. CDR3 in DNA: TGTGCCAGCAGCTTGGGGGTCAGGAGACAGGATTCACCCCTCCACTTT.

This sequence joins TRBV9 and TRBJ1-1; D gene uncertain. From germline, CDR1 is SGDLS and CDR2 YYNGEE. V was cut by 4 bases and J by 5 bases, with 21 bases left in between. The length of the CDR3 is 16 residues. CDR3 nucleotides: TGTGCCAGCAGCCCACGGGCTCCCGAGGGAGTAACTGAAGCTTTCTTT. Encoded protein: CASSPRAPEGVTEAFF.

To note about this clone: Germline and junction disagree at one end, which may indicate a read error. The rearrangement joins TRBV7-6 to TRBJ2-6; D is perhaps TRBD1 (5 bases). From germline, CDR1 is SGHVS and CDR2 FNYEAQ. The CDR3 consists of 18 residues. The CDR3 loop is CASSLKLSGNAGANGLTF. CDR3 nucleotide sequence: TGTGCCAGCAGCTTAAAGTTGTCAGGGAACGCTGGGGCCAACGGCCTGACTTTC.

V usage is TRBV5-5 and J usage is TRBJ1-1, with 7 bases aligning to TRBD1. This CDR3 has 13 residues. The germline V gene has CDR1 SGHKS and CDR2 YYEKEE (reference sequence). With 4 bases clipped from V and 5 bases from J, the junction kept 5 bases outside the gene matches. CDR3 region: CASSGGQLTEAFF. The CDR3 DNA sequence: TGTGCCAGCAGCGGGGGACAGTTGACTGAAGCTTTCTTT.

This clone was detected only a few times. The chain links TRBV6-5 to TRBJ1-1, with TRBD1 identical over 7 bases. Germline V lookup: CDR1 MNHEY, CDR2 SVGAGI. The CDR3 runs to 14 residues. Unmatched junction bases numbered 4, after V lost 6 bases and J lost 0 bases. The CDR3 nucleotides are TGTGCCAGCAGCCTAGACAGGGTGAACACTGAAGCTTTCTTT. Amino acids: CASSLDRVNTEAFF.

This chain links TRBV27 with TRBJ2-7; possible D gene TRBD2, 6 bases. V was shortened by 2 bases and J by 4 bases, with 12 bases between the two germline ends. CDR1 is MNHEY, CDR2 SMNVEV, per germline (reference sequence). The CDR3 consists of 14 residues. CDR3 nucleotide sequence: TGTGCCAGCAGTTTAGGTCCGGGGAGGTACGAGCAGTACTTC. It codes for CASSLGPGRYEQYF.

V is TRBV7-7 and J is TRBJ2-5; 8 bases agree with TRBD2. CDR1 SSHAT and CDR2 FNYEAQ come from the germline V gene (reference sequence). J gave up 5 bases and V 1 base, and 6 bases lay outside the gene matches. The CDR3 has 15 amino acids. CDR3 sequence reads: CASSLVRGGEETQYF. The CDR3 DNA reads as TGTGCCAGCAGCTTAGTACGGGGGGGAGAGGAGACCCAGTACTTC.

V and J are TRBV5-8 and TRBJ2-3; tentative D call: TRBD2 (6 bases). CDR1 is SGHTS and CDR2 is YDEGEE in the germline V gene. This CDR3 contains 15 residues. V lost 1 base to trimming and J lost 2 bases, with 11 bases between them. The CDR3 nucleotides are TGTGCCAGCAGCTTGTCGGGGGTCAACACAGATACGCAGTATTTT. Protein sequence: CASSLSGVNTDTQYF. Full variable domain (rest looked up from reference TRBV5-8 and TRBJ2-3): EAGVTQSPTHLIKTRGQQATLRCSPISGHTSVYWYQQALGLGLQFLLWYDEGEERNRGNFPPRFSGRQFPNYSSELNVNALELEDSALYLCASSLSGVNTDTQYFGPGTRLTVL.

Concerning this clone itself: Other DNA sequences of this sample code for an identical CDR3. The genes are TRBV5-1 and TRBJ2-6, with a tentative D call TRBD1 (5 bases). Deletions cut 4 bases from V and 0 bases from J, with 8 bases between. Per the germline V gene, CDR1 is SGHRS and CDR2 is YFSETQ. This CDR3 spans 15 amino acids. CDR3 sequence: CASSATGSGANVLTF. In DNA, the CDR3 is TGCGCCAGCAGCGCAACAGGCTCTGGGGCCAACGTCCTGACTTTC. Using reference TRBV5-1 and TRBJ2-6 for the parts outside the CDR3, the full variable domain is KAGVTQTPRYLIKTRGQQVTLSCSPISGHRSVSWYQQTPGQGLQFLFEYFSETQRNKGNFPGRFSGRQFSNSRSEMNVSTLELGDSALYLCASSATGSGANVLTFGAGSRLTVL.

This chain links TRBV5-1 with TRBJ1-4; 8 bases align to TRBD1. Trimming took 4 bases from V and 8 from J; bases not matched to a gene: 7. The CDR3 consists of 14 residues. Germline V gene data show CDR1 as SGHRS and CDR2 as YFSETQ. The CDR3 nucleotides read TGCGCCAGCAGCCTCCTTGGACAGGGCGAAAAACTGTTTTTT. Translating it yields CASSLLGQGEKLFF.

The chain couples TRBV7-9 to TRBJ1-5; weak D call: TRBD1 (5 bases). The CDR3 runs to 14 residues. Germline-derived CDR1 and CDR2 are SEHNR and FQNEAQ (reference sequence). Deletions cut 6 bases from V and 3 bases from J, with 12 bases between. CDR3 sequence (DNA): TGTGCCAGCAGTATGGACATAAACAATCAGCCCCAGCATTTT. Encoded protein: CASSMDINNQPQHF.

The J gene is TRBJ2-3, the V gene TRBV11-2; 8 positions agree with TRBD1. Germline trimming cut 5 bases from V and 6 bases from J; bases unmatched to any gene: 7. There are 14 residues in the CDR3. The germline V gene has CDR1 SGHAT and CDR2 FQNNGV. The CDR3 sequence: CASSPRTGSDTQYF. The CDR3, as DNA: TGTGCCAGCAGCCCACGGACAGGGAGCGATACGCAGTATTTT. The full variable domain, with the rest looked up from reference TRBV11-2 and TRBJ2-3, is EAGVAQSPRYKIIEKRQSVAFWCNPISGHATLYWYQQILGQGPKLLIQFQNNGVVDDSQLPKDRFSAERLKGVDSTLKIQPAKLEDSAVYLCASSPRTGSDTQYFGPGTRLTVL.

The CDR3 is CASREGLAANTGELFF. For the CDR3, the DNA is TGCGCCAGCAGGGAGGGACTAGCGGCGAACACCGGGGAGCTGTTTTTT. The gene calls are TRBV10-2 and TRBJ2-2, with 11 bases lining up with TRBD2. Trimming took 6 bases from V and 0 from J; bases not matched to a gene: 3. CDR3 length equals 16 residues. Germline CDR1 reads WSHSY; CDR2 reads SAAADI.

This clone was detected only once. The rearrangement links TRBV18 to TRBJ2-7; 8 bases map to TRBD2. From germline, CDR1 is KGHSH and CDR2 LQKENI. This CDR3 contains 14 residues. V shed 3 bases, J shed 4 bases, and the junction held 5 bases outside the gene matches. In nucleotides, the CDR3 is TGTGCCAGCTCACCTACTAGCGGAGCGTACGAGCAGTACTTC. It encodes CASSPTSGAYEQYF.

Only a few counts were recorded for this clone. The CDR3 nucleotides are TGTGCCAGCAGCTTTATGGGACAGGGGGTTTTTAATTCACCCCTCCACTTT. Its translation is CASSFMGQGVFNSPLHF. This chain connects TRBV13 to TRBJ1-6, with 11 bases identical to TRBD1. This CDR3 is built from 17 residues. Per the germline V gene, CDR1 is PRHDT and CDR2 is FYEKMQ (reference sequence). Germline trimming cut 3 bases from V and 6 bases from J; bases unmatched to any gene: 7.

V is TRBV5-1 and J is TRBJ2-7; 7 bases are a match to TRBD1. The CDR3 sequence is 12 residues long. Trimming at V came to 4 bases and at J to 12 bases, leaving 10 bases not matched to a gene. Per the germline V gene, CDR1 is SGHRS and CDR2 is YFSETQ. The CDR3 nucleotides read TGCGCCAGCAGCCATAGGGACAGCGCGTGGTACTTC. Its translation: CASSHRDSAWYF.

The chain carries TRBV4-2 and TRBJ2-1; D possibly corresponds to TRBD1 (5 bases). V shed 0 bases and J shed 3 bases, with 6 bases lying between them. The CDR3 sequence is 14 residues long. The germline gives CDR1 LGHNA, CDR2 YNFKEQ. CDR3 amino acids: CASSQEGDYNEQFF. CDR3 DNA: TGTGCCAGCAGCCAAGAAGGGGACTACAATGAGCAGTTCTTC.

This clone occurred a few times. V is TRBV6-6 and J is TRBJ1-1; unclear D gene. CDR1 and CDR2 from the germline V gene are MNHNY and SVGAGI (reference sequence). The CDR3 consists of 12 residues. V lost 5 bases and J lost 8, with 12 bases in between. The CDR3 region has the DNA TGTGCCAGCAGTCAACTATCAACCGAAGCTTTCTTT. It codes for CASSQLSTEAFF.